This entry lists 7 T cell receptor beta chains sequenced from one sample in a study of blood T cell repertoires in COVID-19. TCRdb's table, derived via immunoSEQ multiplex PCR, lists solely in-frame clones and lacks some. The sample lists more than 350,000 clones, around nine tenths occurring once. Sequenced input: PBMCs or T cells enriched from blood (not recorded which). The receptors shown here come from a woman in her fifties or sixties who had recovered from COVID-19.

V usage is TRBV4-1 and J usage is TRBJ1-4; D not resolved. The germline V gene has CDR1 MGHRA and CDR2 YSYEKL. This CDR3 is 15 amino acids long. Trimming stripped 4 bases from V and 4 bases from J, with 13 bases between. The CDR3 reads CASSPVAGFNEKLFF. The CDR3 DNA reads TGCGCCAGCAGCCCGGTTGCGGGCTTTAATGAAAAACTGTTTTTT.

The chain employs TRBV29-1 and TRBJ1-5; tentative D call: TRBD1 (5 bases). The CDR3 has 13 amino acids. Trimming cost V 7 bases and J 3 bases, with 13 bases left between them. Germline lookup yields CDR1 SQVTM and CDR2 ANQGSEA. This CDR3 is CSAMAQANQPQHF. CDR3 nucleotides: TGCAGCGCCATGGCACAGGCCAATCAGCCCCAGCATTTT.

This rearrangement joins TRBV27 to TRBJ2-7; 7 nucleotides line up with TRBD1. Germline lookup yields CDR1 MNHEY and CDR2 SMNVEV (reference sequence). V was pared by 6 bases and J by 7 bases, with 15 bases of the junction left unmatched. The CDR3 is 15 residues long. CDR3 amino acids: CASSPTPGGSGEQYF. The DNA of the CDR3 is TGTGCCAGCAGCCCGACACCAGGGGGATCGGGTGAGCAGTACTTC.

The V call is TRBV19, the J call TRBJ1-2, with D perhaps TRBD1 (6 bases). Deletions cut 3 bases from V and 7 bases from J, with 18 bases between. Germline CDR1 and CDR2: LNHDA and SQIVND (reference sequence). The CDR3 is 15 residues long. As DNA, the CDR3 is TGTGCCAGTAGTATCGGCGGGGGCGGTGGAAGTGGCTACACCTTC. Amino acid sequence: CASSIGGGGGSGYTF. Variable domain in full (rest from reference TRBV19 and TRBJ1-2): DGGITQSPKYLFRKEGQNVTLSCEQNLNHDAMYWYRQDPGQGLRLIYYSQIVNDFQKGDIAEGYSVSREKKESFPLTVTSAQKNPTAFYLCASSIGGGGGSGYTFGSGTRLTVV.

The V gene is TRBV20-1, the J gene TRBJ2-2; weak D call: TRBD1 (5 bases). V gave up 3 bases and J gave up 4 bases, with 12 bases separating them. The CDR3 is 14 amino acids. Germline V gene lookup returns CDR1 DFQATT and CDR2 SNEGSKA (reference sequence). The CDR3 coding sequence is TGCAGTGCTAGTCGGACACCTCTCACCGGGGAGCTGTTTTTT. It translates to CSASRTPLTGELFF.

The chain recombines TRBV5-1 with TRBJ1-6; 8 bases match TRBD1. There are 16 residues in the CDR3. V dropped 4 bases and J dropped 6; count of bases not matched to a gene: 9. Germline CDR1 reads SGHRS; CDR2 reads YFSETQ. The CDR3 is CASSPSSQGANSPLHF. The DNA of the CDR3 is TGCGCCAGCAGCCCCAGCTCCCAGGGGGCTAATTCACCCCTCCACTTT.

The chain links TRBV6-5 to TRBJ1-4, with D unresolved. The germline V gene encodes CDR1 MNHEY and CDR2 SVGAGI. The V end lost 2 bases, the J end lost 4 bases, and 8 bases lay between the germline ends. This CDR3 is 14 amino acids long. In DNA, the CDR3 is TGTGCCAGCAGTTACATCGGGGATAATGAAAAACTGTTTTTT. This codes for CASSYIGDNEKLFF.